This T cell receptor beta chain was identified during a study of beta chain features in type 1 diabetes. Study outcomes and limitations: A potential PCR bias toward shorter templates would be equal in patient and control samples. These data did not resolve whether HLA type affects TCRB rearrangement.

This clone appeared a few times. Its antigen is not known. Germline V gene data show CDR1 as KGHSH and CDR2 as LQKENI. The junction had 5 bases not matched to a gene; V was cut back by 2 bases and J by 4 bases. The CDR3 runs 16 residues. Reverse transcription of all isolated RNA meant that expressed TCRB transcripts were sequenced. TCRdb keeps only in-frame clones here, not all; method: immunoSEQ multiplex PCR. The table includes about 250,000 clones, around an eighth detected once. The TCR originated in a woman in her thirties or forties in good health. Sequenced input: naive CD4+ T cells from blood. The chain combines TRBV18 with TRBJ2-2, with 9 nucleotides matching TRBD1. CDR3: CASSPSRDRATGELFF. Written as DNA, the CDR3 is TGTGCCAGCTCACCAAGCAGGGACAGGGCCACCGGGGAGCTGTTTTTT.